This T cell receptor (beta chain) stems from a study of T cell responses to AZD1222 COVID-19 vaccine. General study points: Within unmutated variant regions lay the reported targets of nearly half of spike-specific TCRs. Dominant at 160-218 and 743-854, vaccine-associated CD4 TCRs also spanned spike. Elevations in Spike-specific TCR breadth and depth followed administration of two AZD1222 doses.

The data were produced by immunoSEQ multiplex PCR, yet TCRdb's version contains in-frame clones alone and is incomplete. The sample holds roughly 58,000 clones, 80% to 90% seen once. Points on this clone: What it binds is not known.

V lost 5 bases, J lost 7 bases, and 18 bases stayed unmatched. The CDR3 length is 19 residues. CDR1 and CDR2 (germline): KGHDR, SFDVKD. The receptor comes from an adult who received the AZD1222 COVID-19 vaccine. This rearrangement joins TRBV24-1 to TRBJ2-1; 11 nucleotides agree with TRBD1. The sample consisted of peripheral blood, taken 28 days after the second AZD1222 dose. CDR3 region: CATSANPGQGDAKGNEQFF. The CDR3 DNA follows: TGTGCCACCAGTGCCAATCCGGGACAGGGGGATGCCAAGGGGAATGAGCAGTTCTTC.